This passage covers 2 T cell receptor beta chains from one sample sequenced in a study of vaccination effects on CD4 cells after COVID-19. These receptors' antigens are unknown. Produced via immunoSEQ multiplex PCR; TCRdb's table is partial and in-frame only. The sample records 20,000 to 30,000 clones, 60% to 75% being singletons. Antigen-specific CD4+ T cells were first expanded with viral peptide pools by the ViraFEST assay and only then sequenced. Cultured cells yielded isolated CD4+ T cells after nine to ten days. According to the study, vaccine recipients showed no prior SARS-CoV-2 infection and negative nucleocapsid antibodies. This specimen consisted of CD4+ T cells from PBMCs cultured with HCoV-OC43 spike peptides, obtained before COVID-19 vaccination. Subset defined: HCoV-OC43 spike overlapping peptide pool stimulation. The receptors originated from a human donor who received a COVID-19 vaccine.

CDR3 protein: CASSQEFAGGVAGELFF. The DNA for the CDR3 is TGTGCCAGCAGCCAAGAATTCGCGGGAGGGGTCGCCGGGGAGCTGTTTTTT. This chain joins TRBV3-1 (or the pseudogene TRBV3-2) and TRBJ2-2, with 9 bases fitting TRBD2. This CDR3 has 17 residues. Trimming took 0 bases from V and 6 from J; bases not matched to a gene: 8. The germline gives CDR1 LGHDT, CDR2 YNNKEL (reference sequence).

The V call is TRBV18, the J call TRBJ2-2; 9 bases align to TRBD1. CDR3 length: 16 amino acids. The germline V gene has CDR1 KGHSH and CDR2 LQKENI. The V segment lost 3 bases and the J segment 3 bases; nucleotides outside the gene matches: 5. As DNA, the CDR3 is TGTGCCAGCTCACCCGGGACAGGGTATTACACCGGGGAGCTGTTTTTT. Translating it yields CASSPGTGYYTGELFF.